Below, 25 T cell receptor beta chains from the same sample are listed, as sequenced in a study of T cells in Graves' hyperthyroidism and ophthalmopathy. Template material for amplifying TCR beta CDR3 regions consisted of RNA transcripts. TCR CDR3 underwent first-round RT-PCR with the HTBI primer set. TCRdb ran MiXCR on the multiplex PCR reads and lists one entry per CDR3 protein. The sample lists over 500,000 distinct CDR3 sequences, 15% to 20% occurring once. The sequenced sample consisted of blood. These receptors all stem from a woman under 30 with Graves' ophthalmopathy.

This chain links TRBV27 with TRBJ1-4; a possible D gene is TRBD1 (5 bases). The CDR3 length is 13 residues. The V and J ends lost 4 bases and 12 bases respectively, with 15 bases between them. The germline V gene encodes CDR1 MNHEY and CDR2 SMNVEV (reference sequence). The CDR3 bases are TGTGCCAGCAGTTGGAGGGGTGGGCTGGAACTGTTTTTT. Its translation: CASSWRGGLELFF.

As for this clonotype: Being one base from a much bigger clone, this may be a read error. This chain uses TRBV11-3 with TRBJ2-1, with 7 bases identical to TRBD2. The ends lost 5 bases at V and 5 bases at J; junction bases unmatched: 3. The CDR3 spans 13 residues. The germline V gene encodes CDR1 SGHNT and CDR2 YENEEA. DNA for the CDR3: TGTGCCAGCAGCCACCGGGGGGACAATGAGCAGTTCTTC. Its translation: CASSHRGDNEQFF.

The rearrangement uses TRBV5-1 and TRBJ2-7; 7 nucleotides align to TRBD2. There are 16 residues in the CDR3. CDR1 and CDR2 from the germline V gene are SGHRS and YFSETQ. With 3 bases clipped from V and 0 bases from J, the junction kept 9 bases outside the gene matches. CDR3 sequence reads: CASSSGWGGSSYEQYF. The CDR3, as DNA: TGCGCCAGCAGCTCCGGTTGGGGGGGGAGCTCCTACGAGCAGTACTTC.

The CDR3 loop reads CASSLSLGQYNEQFF. The CDR3 nucleotides read TGTGCCAGCAGTTTATCACTGGGACAATACAATGAGCAGTTCTTC. The rearrangement links TRBV27 to TRBJ2-1, with D perhaps matching TRBD1 (6 bases). Germline CDR1 reads MNHEY; CDR2 reads SMNVEV (reference sequence). The CDR3 has 15 amino acids. Trimming took 0 bases from V and 4 from J, leaving 10 bases between them.

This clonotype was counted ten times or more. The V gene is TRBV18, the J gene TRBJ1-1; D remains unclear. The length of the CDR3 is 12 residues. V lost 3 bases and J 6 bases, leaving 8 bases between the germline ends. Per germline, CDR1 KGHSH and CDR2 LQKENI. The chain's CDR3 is CASSPAGAEAFF. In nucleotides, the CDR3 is TGTGCCAGCTCACCCGCGGGCGCTGAAGCTTTCTTT.

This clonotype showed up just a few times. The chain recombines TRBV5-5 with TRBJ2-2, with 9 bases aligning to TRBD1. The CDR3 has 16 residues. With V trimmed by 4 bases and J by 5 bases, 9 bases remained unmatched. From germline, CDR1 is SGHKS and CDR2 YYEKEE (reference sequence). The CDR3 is CASSQVTGGLTGELFF. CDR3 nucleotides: TGTGCCAGCAGCCAAGTCACAGGGGGCCTAACCGGGGAGCTGTTTTTT.

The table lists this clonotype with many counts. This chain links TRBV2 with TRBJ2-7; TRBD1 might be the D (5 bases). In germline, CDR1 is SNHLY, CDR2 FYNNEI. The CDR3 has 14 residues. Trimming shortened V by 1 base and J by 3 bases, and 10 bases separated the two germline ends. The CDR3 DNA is TGTGCCAGCAGTGAAGGCAGGGCGCACTACGAGCAGTACTTC. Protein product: CASSEGRAHYEQYF.

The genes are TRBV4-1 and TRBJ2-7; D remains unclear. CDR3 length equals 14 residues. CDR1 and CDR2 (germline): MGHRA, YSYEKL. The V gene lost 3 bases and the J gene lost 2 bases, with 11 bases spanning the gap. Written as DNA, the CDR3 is TGCGCCAGCAGCCAGAGCAACAGCGCCTACGAGCAGTACTTC. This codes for CASSQSNSAYEQYF.

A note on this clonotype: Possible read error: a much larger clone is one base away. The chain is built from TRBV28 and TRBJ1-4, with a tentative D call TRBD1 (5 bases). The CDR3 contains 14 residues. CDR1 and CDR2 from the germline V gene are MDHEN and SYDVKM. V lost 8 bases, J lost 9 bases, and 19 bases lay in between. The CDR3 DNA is TGTGCCAGCCAGTCGGGGGACCTGCATCAAAAACTGTTTTTT. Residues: CASQSGDLHQKLFF.

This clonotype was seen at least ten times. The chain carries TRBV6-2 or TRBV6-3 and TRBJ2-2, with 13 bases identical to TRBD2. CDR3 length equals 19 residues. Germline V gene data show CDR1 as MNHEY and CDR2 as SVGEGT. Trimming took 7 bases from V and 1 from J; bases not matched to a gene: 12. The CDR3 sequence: CASNSAGLAGAVNTGELFF. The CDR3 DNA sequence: TGTGCCAGCAATTCGGCCGGACTAGCGGGAGCGGTGAACACCGGGGAGCTGTTTTTT.

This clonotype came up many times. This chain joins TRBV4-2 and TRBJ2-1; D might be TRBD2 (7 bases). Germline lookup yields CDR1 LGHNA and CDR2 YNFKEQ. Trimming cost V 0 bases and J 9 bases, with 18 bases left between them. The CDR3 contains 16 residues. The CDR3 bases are TGTGCCAGCAGCCAAGATATGGCGGGAGAGGGGGGTGAGCAGTTCTTC. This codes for CASSQDMAGEGGEQFF.

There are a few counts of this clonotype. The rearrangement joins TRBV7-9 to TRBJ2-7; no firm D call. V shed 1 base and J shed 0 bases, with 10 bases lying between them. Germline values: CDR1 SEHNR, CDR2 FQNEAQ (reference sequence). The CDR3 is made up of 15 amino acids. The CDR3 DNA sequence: TGTGCCAGCAGCTTAGGTGGAAGGAGCTCCTACGAGCAGTACTTC. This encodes CASSLGGRSSYEQYF.

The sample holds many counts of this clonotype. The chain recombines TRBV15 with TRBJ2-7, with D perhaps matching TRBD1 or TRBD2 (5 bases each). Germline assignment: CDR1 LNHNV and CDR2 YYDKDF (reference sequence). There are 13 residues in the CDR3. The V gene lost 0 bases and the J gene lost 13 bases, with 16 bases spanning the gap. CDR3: CATSREIGAVLYF. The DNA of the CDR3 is TGTGCCACCAGCAGAGAGATCGGGGCGGTTCTTTACTTC.

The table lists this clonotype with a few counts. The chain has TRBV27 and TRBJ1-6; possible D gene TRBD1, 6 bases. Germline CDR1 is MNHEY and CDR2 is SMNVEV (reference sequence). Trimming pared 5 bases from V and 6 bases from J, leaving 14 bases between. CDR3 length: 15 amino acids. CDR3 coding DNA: TGTGCCAGCAGTGCCAACAGGGCACCTAATTCACCCCTCCACTTT. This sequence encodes CASSANRAPNSPLHF.

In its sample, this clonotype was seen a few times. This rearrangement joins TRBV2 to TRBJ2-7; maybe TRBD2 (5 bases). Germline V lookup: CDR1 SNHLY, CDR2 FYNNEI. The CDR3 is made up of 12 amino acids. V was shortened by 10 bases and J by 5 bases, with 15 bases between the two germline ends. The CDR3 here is CAIVGVRDEQYF. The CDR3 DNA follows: TGTGCCATCGTGGGAGTGAGGGACGAGCAGTACTTC.

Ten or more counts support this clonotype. This CDR3 is CASSFRPIRRLSGNTIYF. The CDR3 DNA reads TGTGCCAGCAGTTTCCGACCCATCAGGCGTCTCTCTGGAAACACCATATATTTT. This chain links TRBV12-3 or TRBV12-4 with TRBJ1-3; D unresolved. The CDR3 loop spans 18 amino acids. V was pared by 3 bases and J by 0 bases, with 18 bases between.

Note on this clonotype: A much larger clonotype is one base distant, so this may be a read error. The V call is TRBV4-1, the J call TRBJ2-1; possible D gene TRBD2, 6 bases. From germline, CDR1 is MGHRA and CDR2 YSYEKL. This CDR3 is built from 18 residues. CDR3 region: CASSQDALGGSSYNERFF. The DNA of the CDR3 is TGCGCCAGCAGCCAAGATGCGCTAGGAGGGAGCTCCTACAATGAGCGGTTCTTC.

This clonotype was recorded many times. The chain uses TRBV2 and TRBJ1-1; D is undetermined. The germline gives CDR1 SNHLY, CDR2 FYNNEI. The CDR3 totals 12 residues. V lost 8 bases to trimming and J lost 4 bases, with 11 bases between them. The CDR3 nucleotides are TGTGCCAGCGGCCGGTCGATCACTGAAGCTTTCTTT. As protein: CASGRSITEAFF.

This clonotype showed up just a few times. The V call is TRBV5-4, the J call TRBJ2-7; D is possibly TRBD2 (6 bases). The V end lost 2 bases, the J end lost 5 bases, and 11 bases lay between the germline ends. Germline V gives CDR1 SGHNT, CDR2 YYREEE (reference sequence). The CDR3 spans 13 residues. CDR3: CASSFRETNEQYF. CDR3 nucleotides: TGTGCCAGCAGCTTTCGGGAGACTAACGAGCAGTACTTC.

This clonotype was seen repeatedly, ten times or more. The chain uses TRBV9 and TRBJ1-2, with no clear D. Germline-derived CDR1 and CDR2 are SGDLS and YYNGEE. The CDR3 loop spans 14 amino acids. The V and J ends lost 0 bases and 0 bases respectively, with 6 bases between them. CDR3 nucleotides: TGTGCCAGCAGCGTAGGAGGAACTAACTATGGCTACACCTTC. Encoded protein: CASSVGGTNYGYTF.

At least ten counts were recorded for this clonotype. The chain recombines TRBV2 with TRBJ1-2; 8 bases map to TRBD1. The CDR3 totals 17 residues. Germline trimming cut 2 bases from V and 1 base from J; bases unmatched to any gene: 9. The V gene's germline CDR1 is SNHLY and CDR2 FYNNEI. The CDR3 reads CASSEFTGTGVNYGYTF. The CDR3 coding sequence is TGTGCCAGCAGTGAATTTACCGGGACAGGAGTTAACTATGGCTACACCTTC.

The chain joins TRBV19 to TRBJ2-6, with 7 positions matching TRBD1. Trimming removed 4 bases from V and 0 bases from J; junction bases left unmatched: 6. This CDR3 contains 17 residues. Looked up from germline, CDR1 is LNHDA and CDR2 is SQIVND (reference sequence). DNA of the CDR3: TGTGCCAGTAGTAGGTCAACAGGGGACTCTGGGGCCAACGTCCTGACTTTC. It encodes CASSRSTGDSGANVLTF.

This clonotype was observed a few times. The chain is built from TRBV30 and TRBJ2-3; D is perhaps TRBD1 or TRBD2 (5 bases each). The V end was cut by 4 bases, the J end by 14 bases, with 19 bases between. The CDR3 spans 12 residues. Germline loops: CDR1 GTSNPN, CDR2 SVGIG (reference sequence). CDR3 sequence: CAWTVVTGTLYF. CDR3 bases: TGTGCCTGGACGGTAGTTACGGGGACCTTGTATTTT. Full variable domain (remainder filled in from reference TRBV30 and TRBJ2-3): SQTIHQWPATLVQPVGSPLSLECTVEGTSNPNLYWYRQAAGRGLQLLFYSVGIGQISSEVPQNLSASRPQDRQFILSSKKLLLSDSGFYLCAWTVVTGTLYFGPGTRLTVL.

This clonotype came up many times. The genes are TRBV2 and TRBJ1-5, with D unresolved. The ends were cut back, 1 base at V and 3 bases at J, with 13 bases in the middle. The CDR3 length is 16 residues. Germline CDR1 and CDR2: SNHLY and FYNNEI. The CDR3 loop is CASSEGALTLNQPQHF. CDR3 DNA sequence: TGTGCCAGCAGTGAAGGGGCACTCACTCTCAATCAGCCCCAGCATTTT.

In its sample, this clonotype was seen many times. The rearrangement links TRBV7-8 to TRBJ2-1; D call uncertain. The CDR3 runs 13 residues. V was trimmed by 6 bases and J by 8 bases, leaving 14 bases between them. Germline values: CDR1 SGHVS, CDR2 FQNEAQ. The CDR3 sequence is CASSASPDHEQFF. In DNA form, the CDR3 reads TGTGCCAGCAGTGCTAGTCCAGACCATGAGCAGTTCTTC.